This TCR beta chain originates from a study of blood T cell repertoires in COVID-19. Study details: PBMCs, B-cell-depleted T cells, or T cells were the source of the cDNA or gDNA that made up the material.

The germline V gene has CDR1 LNHNV and CDR2 YYDKDF (reference sequence). This CDR3 spans 18 amino acids. The V gene lost 1 base and the J gene lost 0 bases, with 15 bases spanning the gap. This clone was found a few times. Original processing notes: Estimates of nucleated cell counts were drawn from the amplification of reference gene primers. Some clones are missing from TCRdb's copy, which holds only in-frame ones; the method was immunoSEQ multiplex PCR. Clone size and V and J calls were adopted from that table, with D and trimming inferred from the DNA. The sample records over 400,000 clones, roughly 89% being singletons.

Sequencing was carried out using peripheral blood. The origin of this receptor is a woman aged 25-40 years with active or convalescent COVID-19. V is TRBV15 and J is TRBJ1-4; D perhaps matches TRBD1 (6 bases). The CDR3 sequence: CATSRVQGGGATNEKLFF. CDR3 nucleotides: TGTGCCACCAGCAGAGTACAGGGTGGTGGGGCAACTAATGAAAAACTGTTTTTT.